Presented here are 25 T cell receptor beta chains from one specimen sequenced in a study of CD8+CD57+ T cells in acquired aplastic anemia. Researchers used genomic DNA as the template to profile TCR beta VDJ and CDR3. TCRdb reprocessed the reads with MiXCR, giving one entry per CDR3 protein. Among about 400,000 distinct CDR3 sequences listed, approximately 70% were seen once. The sequenced material came from sorted CD4+, CD8+, or CD8+CD57+ T cells (not recorded which) from PBMCs. Every receptor here comes from a human donor in good health, serving as a control.

About this clonotype: The junction differs from germline at one of its ends, possibly a read error. The chain carries TRBV7-2 and TRBJ1-2; TRBD1 matches at 10 bases. CDR1 is SGHTA, CDR2 FQGNSA, per germline. This CDR3 is 14 amino acids long. The CDR3 coding sequence is TGCGCCAGCAGCCAGACAGGGGGCGAGAGTGGCTACACCTTC. Translated, it gives CASSQTGGESGYTF.

This clonotype has at least ten counts. The chain has TRBV9 and TRBJ1-5, with 10 bases aligning to TRBD1. With 3 bases clipped from V and 4 bases from J, the junction kept 4 bases outside the gene matches. The CDR3 sequence is 15 residues long. Looked up from germline, CDR1 is SGDLS and CDR2 is YYNGEE. The CDR3 region has the DNA TGTGCCAGCAGCGCCGACAGGGGGCCTAATCAGCCCCAGCATTTT. Translating gives CASSADRGPNQPQHF.

This clonotype was counted once. The rearrangement links TRBV10-3 to TRBJ2-7, with 7 bases aligning to TRBD2. Germline V gene sequence: CDR1 ENHRY, CDR2 SYGVKD. The CDR3 length is 13 residues. Trimming took 3 bases from V and 7 from J; bases not matched to a gene: 6. The DNA of the CDR3 is TGTGCCATCAGTGATGCGGGAGACAGTGAGCAGTACTTC. This translates into CAISDAGDSEQYF.

In this sample, this clonotype turned up many times. DNA of the CDR3: TGTGCCAGCAGCGTAGACCCTCGAGAGGGCGGGAACACTGAAGCTTTCTTT. Amino acids: CASSVDPREGGNTEAFF. The chain joins TRBV9 to TRBJ1-1; D gene unclear. The CDR3 consists of 17 residues. Trimming left V 0 bases short and J 1 base short, with 16 bases between. CDR1 is SGDLS, CDR2 YYNGEE, per germline.

With respect to this clonotype: A junction end diverges from the germline sequence, so it may reflect a read error. The chain has TRBV6-1 and TRBJ2-6; D not certain. The CDR3 extends over 16 amino acids. Germline V gene lookup returns CDR1 MNHNS and CDR2 SASEGT. For the CDR3, the DNA is TGTGCCATCAGTTCGATTGATTTCACTGGGGCCAACGTCCTGACTTTC. Protein: CAISSIDFTGANVLTF.

About this clonotype: No conserved phenylalanine or tryptophan ends this CDR3, so it is likely a read error. The CDR3 DNA follows: TGTGCCAGCAGCCTCGGAGTAACCAAGGTCCTCCACTGT. This translates into CASSLGVTKVLHC. The rearrangement joins TRBV7-9 to TRBJ1-6, with D hard to call. V shed 5 bases and J shed 15 bases, with 17 bases lying between them. Germline CDR1 and CDR2: SEHNR and FQNEAQ (reference sequence). CDR3 size: 13 residues.

V gene TRBV2 combines with J gene TRBJ1-2, with D unresolved. Germline-derived CDR1 and CDR2 are SNHLY and FYNNEI. Trimming left V 2 bases short and J 4 bases short, with 8 bases between. The CDR3 is made up of 13 amino acids. The CDR3 loop is CASSEQPLYGYTF. The DNA of the CDR3 is TGTGCCAGCAGTGAACAGCCCCTCTATGGCTACACCTTC.

This clonotype was seen a few times. The V gene is TRBV10-3, the J gene TRBJ1-1; 8 nucleotides line up with TRBD1. J lost 6 bases, V lost 7 bases, and 13 bases had no gene match. Germline V CDR1 and CDR2: ENHRY, SYGVKD. CDR3 size: 15 residues. The chain's CDR3 is CAIKDRAFKGAEAFF. The CDR3 coding sequence is TGTGCCATCAAGGACAGGGCTTTTAAAGGGGCTGAAGCTTTCTTT.

This chain joins TRBV7-2 and TRBJ1-2; D gene ambiguous. The CDR3 extends over 15 amino acids. From germline, CDR1 is SGHTA and CDR2 FQGNSA. The V end was cut by 2 bases, the J end by 2 bases, with 12 bases between. Here the CDR3 reads CASSLSNWGNYGYTF. The CDR3 nucleotides read TGTGCCAGCAGCTTATCTAATTGGGGAAACTATGGCTACACCTTC.

A note on this clonotype: A junction boundary mismatches the germline segment, possibly from a read error. This rearrangement joins TRBV7-2 to TRBJ1-2; D may be TRBD1 (5 bases). Germline V gives CDR1 SGHTA, CDR2 FQGNSA. The CDR3 consists of 12 residues. The CDR3 is CASSSEGGDHPF. Here the CDR3 DNA reads TGTGCCAGCAGCTCAGAGGGCGGGGACCACCCCTTC. The entire variable domain, with the rest obtained from reference TRBV7-2 and TRBJ1-2, is as follows: GAGVSQSPSNKVTEKGKDVELRCDPISGHTALYWYRQSLGQGLEFLIYFQGNSAPDKSGLPSDRFSAERTGGSVSTLTIQRTQQEDSAVYLCASSSEGGDHPFGSGTRLTVV.

This sequence joins TRBV5-1 and TRBJ2-6; 11 nucleotides match TRBD1. J gave up 2 bases and V 0 bases, and 7 bases lay outside the gene matches. The germline V gene encodes CDR1 SGHRS and CDR2 YFSETQ. The CDR3 runs to 19 residues. The CDR3 reads CASSLEMDRGRAGANVLTF. CDR3 bases: TGCGCCAGCAGCTTGGAGATGGACAGGGGGCGAGCTGGGGCCAACGTCCTGACTTTC.

Turning to this clonotype: The junction and the germline gene differ at one end; a read error may be behind it. The chain carries TRBV7-2 and TRBJ1-2; possible D gene TRBD1, 5 bases. The CDR3 has 14 residues. Per germline, CDR1 SGHTA and CDR2 FQGNSA. This chain's CDR3 is CASSRWGMRTNEKF. For the CDR3, the DNA is TGTGCCAGCAGCAGATGGGGGATGCGGACTAATGAAAAATTC.

The V gene is TRBV20-1, the J gene TRBJ2-7, with 9 bases aligning to TRBD1. Germline V lookup: CDR1 DFQATT, CDR2 SNEGSKA (reference sequence). The CDR3 is 16 amino acids. V lost 6 bases to trimming and J lost 0 bases; unmatched junction nucleotides: 12. The DNA of the CDR3 is TGCAGTGCCACCGGGACAGGGCTTTATGGCTCCTACGAGCAGTACTTC. Encoded protein: CSATGTGLYGSYEQYF.

As concerns this clonotype: One junction end disagrees with the germline gene, perhaps due to a read error. This chain links TRBV2 with TRBJ1-3; D perhaps matches TRBD1 (5 bases). The V gene's germline CDR1 is SNHLY and CDR2 FYNNEI. The CDR3 totals 15 residues. The CDR3 nucleotides read TGTGCCAGCAGTGACTCTAGAGCTGGGGGAATCACCATATATTTT. Protein product: CASSDSRAGGITIYF.

This clonotype showed up many times. The genes are TRBV7-2 and TRBJ2-5; 10 positions match TRBD2. The V segment lost 5 bases and the J segment 6 bases; nucleotides outside the gene matches: 3. The CDR3 covers 13 residues. The germline CDR1 and CDR2 sequences are SGHTA and FQGNSA. The chain's CDR3 is CASSAGLAKTQYF. The CDR3 DNA is TGTGCCAGCAGCGCGGGACTAGCGAAGACCCAGTACTTC.

This clonotype was counted at least ten times. The chain links TRBV11-2 to TRBJ1-6; D is perhaps TRBD1 (6 bases). Trimming shortened V by 1 base and J by 9 bases, and 10 bases separated the two germline ends. CDR1 is SGHAT and CDR2 is FQNNGV in the germline V gene. This CDR3 comprises 14 residues. The DNA for the CDR3 is TGTGCCAGCAGCTTAGCAGGGGTTGGTTCACCCCTCCACTTT. Its protein product is CASSLAGVGSPLHF. Filled out from reference TRBV11-2 and TRBJ1-6, the complete variable domain reads EAGVAQSPRYKIIEKRQSVAFWCNPISGHATLYWYQQILGQGPKLLIQFQNNGVVDDSQLPKDRFSAERLKGVDSTLKIQPAKLEDSAVYLCASSLAGVGSPLHFGNGTRLTVT.

This clonotype was seen at least ten times. The chain is built from TRBV20-1 and TRBJ2-1, with TRBD1 matching over 11 bases. Germline V lookup: CDR1 DFQATT, CDR2 SNEGSKA (reference sequence). CDR3 size: 14 residues. The trim removed 5 bases at V and 9 bases at J, leaving 9 bases unmatched. The CDR3 reads CSAFPGQGVGEQFF. As DNA, the CDR3 is TGCAGTGCTTTCCCGGGACAGGGGGTGGGTGAGCAGTTCTTC.

To note about this clonotype: The conserved phenylalanine or tryptophan normally closing the CDR3 is absent here, so this likely arose from a read error. The DNA is left out, because the CDR3 cannot be placed on it with certainty; the CDR3 is given as TCRdb lists it. The chain recombines TRBV12-3 or TRBV12-4 with TRBJ1-2; the D segment call TRBD1 is taken from the table without a DNA check. Inclusive of both ends, the CDR3 amounts to 14 amino acids. This chain's CDR3 is CASSLTGGNSGNTL.

This clonotype is a singleton in its sample. The conserved final phenylalanine or tryptophan is absent from the CDR3, which likely points to a read error. The DNA is omitted, as the CDR3 cannot be located on it reliably, and the CDR3 follows TCRdb's listing. The chain links TRBV2 to TRBJ2-5. Counting both end residues, the CDR3 totals 10 amino acids. CDR1 and CDR2 from the germline V gene are SNHLY and FYNNEI. The CDR3 spells CASSPQRPYS.

This clonotype was detected only once. The CDR3 loop reads CASSLTSGYYEQYF. The CDR3 region has the DNA TGCGCCAGCAGCTTGACATCAGGCTACTACGAGCAGTACTTC. J is TRBJ2-7 and V is TRBV5-1; D is uncertain. There are 14 residues in the CDR3. Trimming pared 1 base from V and 3 bases from J, leaving 11 bases between. Germline V gene sequence: CDR1 SGHRS, CDR2 YFSETQ.

There are many counts of this clonotype. V and J are TRBV7-8 and TRBJ1-1; D not resolved. This CDR3 comprises 14 residues. Per the germline V gene, CDR1 is SGHVS and CDR2 is FQNEAQ. V lost 0 bases to trimming and J lost 4 bases, with 9 bases between them. The CDR3 here is CASSLAEFGTEAFF. CDR3 DNA: TGTGCCAGCAGCTTAGCGGAGTTCGGCACTGAAGCTTTCTTT.

This clonotype was seen at least ten times. The chain is built from TRBV30 and TRBJ1-3, with D tentatively TRBD1 (5 bases). V lost 0 bases to trimming and J lost 0 bases, with 9 bases between them. CDR3 length: 15 residues. Germline assignment: CDR1 GTSNPN and CDR2 SVGIG (reference sequence). This chain's CDR3 is CAWSVGVFSGNTIYF. The CDR3 DNA follows: TGTGCCTGGAGTGTGGGGGTCTTCTCTGGAAACACCATATATTTT. Complete variable domain (other parts from reference TRBV30 and TRBJ1-3): SQTIHQWPATLVQPVGSPLSLECTVEGTSNPNLYWYRQAAGRGLQLLFYSVGIGQISSEVPQNLSASRPQDRQFILSSKKLLLSDSGFYLCAWSVGVFSGNTIYFGEGSWLTVV.

On this clonotype: The junction shows a germline mismatch at one end, possibly a read error. The chain carries TRBV29-1 and TRBJ1-2; unclear D gene. CDR3 length: 13 residues. Germline V gene data show CDR1 as SQVTM and CDR2 as ANQGSEA. DNA of the CDR3: TGCAGCGTTGAGCCAGGTCCCAATCAGCGCCAGCATTTC. The encoded protein is CSVEPGPNQRQHF.

Worth noting for this clonotype: One end of the junction is discordant with germline, which a read error may explain. This chain connects TRBV15 to TRBJ1-1; no definite D call. The CDR3 sequence is 13 residues long. In germline, CDR1 is LNHNV, CDR2 YYDKDF (reference sequence). This CDR3 reads CATSCKAHYEQYF. The CDR3 nucleotides read TGTGCCACCAGCTGTAAGGCCCATTACGAACAGTACTTT.

The chain couples TRBV11-2 to TRBJ2-6; D unclear. Trimming cost V 5 bases and J 15 bases, with 11 bases left between them. Germline lookup yields CDR1 SGHAT and CDR2 FQNNGV. The CDR3 extends over 11 amino acids. For the CDR3, the DNA is TGTGCCAGCAGCCCTAGTACGTCCCTGACTTTC. This codes for CASSPSTSLTF.